This T cell receptor (beta chain) originates from a study of CD4+ T cells in melanoma. Overall study results and limits: Reportedly, melanoma neoantigen-specific CD4+ T cells showed varied differentiation states. CD8+ T cell, macrophage and B cell function reportedly correlated with neoantigen-specific CD4+ T cells.

Profiling relied on immunoSEQ multiplex PCR, and the TCRdb table lists in-frame clones only, not all of them. The sample lists roughly 15,000 clones; roughly 70% were seen once. In the case of this clone: What it binds is not known.

The CDR3 covers 15 residues. Trimming at V came to 6 bases and at J to 8 bases, leaving 9 bases not matched to a gene. The V gene's germline CDR1 is LNHDA and CDR2 SQIVND (reference sequence). The V gene is TRBV19, the J gene TRBJ2-1, with TRBD2 matching 11 bases. Sequenced sample: cells from a culture (not recorded whether cultured in vitro). The receptor's source is a human donor with melanoma. CDR3 DNA: TGTGCCAGTAGCATCATAGCGGGGGGGCATCATGAGCAGTTCTTC. Translating gives CASSIIAGGHHEQFF.